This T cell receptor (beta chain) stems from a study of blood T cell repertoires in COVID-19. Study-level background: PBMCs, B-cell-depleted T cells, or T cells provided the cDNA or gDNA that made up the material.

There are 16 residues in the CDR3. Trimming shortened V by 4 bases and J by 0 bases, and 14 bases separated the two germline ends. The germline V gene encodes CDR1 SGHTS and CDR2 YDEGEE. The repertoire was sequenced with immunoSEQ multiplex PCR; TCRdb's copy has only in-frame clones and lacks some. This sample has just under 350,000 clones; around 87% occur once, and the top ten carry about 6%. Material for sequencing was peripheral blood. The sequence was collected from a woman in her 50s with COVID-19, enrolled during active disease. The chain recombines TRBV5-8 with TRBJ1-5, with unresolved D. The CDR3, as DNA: TGTGCCAGCAGCGCCTACAGCCTGTATAGCAATCAGCCCCAGCATTTT. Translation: CASSAYSLYSNQPQHF.